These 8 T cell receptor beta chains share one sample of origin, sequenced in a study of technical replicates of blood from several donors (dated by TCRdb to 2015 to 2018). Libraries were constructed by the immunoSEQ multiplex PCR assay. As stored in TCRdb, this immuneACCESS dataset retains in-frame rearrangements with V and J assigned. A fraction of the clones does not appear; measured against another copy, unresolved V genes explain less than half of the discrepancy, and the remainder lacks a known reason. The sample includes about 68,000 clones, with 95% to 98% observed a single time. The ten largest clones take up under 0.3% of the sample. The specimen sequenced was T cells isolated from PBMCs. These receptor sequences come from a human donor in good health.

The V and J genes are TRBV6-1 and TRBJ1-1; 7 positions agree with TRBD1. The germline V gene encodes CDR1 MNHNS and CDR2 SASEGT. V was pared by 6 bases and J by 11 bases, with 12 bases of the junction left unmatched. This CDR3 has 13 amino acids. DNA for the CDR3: TGTGCCAGCAGGGACGATCCGGGACAGCCGGCTTTCTTT. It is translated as CASRDDPGQPAFF.

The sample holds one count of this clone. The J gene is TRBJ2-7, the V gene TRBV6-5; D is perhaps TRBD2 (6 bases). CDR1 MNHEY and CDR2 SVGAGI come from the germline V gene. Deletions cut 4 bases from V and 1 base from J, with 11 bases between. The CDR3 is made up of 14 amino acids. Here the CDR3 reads CASSFRELSYEQYF. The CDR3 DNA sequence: TGTGCCAGCAGTTTCCGGGAGTTATCCTACGAGCAGTACTTC.

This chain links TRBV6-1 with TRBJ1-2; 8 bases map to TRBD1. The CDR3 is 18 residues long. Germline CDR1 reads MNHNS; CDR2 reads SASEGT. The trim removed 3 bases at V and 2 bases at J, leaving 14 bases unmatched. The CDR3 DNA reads TGTGCCAGCAGTGAGACTCCAGGGGGCGGAGTCCGAAACTATGGCTACACCTTC. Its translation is CASSETPGGGVRNYGYTF.

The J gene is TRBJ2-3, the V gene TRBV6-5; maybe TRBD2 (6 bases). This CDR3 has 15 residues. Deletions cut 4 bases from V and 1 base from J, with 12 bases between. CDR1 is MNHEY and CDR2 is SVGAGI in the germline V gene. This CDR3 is CASSSTRRGTDTQYF. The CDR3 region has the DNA TGTGCCAGCAGTTCGACTAGGAGGGGCACAGATACGCAGTATTTT.

CDR3 in DNA: TGTGCCAGTAGTATAGAATTGGCAGGGGAGGGCGAAAAACTGTTTTTT. It translates to CASSIELAGEGEKLFF. The chain combines TRBV19 with TRBJ1-4; perhaps TRBD1 as D (6 bases). The V gene's germline CDR1 is LNHDA and CDR2 SQIVND (reference sequence). V was shortened by 0 bases and J by 8 bases, with 16 bases between the two germline ends. This CDR3 has 16 amino acids.

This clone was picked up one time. CDR3 residues: CASSQAGREETQYF. DNA of the CDR3: TGCGCCAGCAGCCAAGCCGGGAGGGAAGAGACCCAGTACTTC. This chain uses TRBV4-1 with TRBJ2-5; TRBD2 matches at 8 bases. CDR3 length equals 14 residues. The germline CDR1 and CDR2 sequences are MGHRA and YSYEKL. V trimming: 1 base; J trimming: 3 bases; junction bases outside the gene matches: 1.

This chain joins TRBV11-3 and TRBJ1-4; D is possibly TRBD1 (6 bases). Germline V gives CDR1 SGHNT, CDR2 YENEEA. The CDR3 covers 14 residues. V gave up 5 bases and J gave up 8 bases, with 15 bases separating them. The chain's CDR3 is CASSLDRLAEKLFF. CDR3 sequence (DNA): TGTGCCAGCAGCCTCGACAGGCTGGCCGAAAAACTGTTTTTT.

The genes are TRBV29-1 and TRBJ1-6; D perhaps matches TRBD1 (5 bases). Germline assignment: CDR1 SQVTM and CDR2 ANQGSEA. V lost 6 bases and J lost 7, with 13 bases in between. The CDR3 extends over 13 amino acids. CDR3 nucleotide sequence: TGCAGCGTCCGGATCGGGGGGAATTCACCCCTCCACTTT. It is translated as CSVRIGGNSPLHF.